This T cell receptor beta chain was profiled in a study of CXCR3-negative and CXCR3-positive naive CD8 T cells. Study results and limitations: Naive subsets showed comparable surface CD5, and TCR interaction strength was also inferred from TRB CDR3 physicochemistry. TRB CDR3s were more hydrophobic in CXCR3-positive than in CXCR3-negative naive cells. The study found comparably high diversity in both naive subsets and much lower diversity in memory CD8+ cells.

CD45RO-CCR7+CD27+CD95- was the phenotype of naive CD8+ T cells. This CDR3 comprises 14 residues. The germline V gene has CDR1 SGHRS and CDR2 YFSETQ. On this clonotype itself: The antigen remains unidentified.

The authors made the TRB cDNA libraries by 5' RACE using UMI labels. No DNA is given; TCRdb re-called the 5' RACE reads and lists each CDR3 protein once. Seen in this sample are tens of thousands of distinct CDR3 sequences; the ten most common clones hold 0.5% to 0.6%. Sequencing was performed on naive CXCR3+ CD8+ T cells from blood. Subset of the sample: CD45RO-CCR7+CD27+CD95- naive CD8+ T cells expressing CXCR3 (TNR3+). This TCR derives from a human donor in good health. Some clones in this sample may be carry-over from other donors' samples. This sequence joins TRBV5-1 and TRBJ2-1; lacking DNA, the TRBD1 call made by TCRdb goes unchecked. CDR3 sequence: CASSSAATDNEQFF.